This T cell receptor (beta chain) was captured by sequencing in a study of cytomegalovirus exposure and HLA in healthy donors (dated by TCRdb to about 2017). Study-level background: An earlier analysis of some 620 of the donors reported around 280 Gb of sequence data and around 100 million unique TCR beta sequences obtained from about 179 million T cells. An early release covering roughly 600 HLA-typed donors comprised about 310 gigabases of sequencing data and 85 million to 100 million unique TCR sequences. Of the 300 to 450 genotyped donors, 81% were placed in the genetic ancestry cluster associated with self-reported Caucasian donors. The aim of the study was to test whether cataloging public T cell receptors could identify signatures of past pathogen exposure. The study profiled the T cell repertoires of around 700 subjects by immunosequencing and related them to cytomegalovirus serostatus. In addition to the first cohort of around 670 subjects, a separate validation cohort of 130 or so different subjects was used. To predict cytomegalovirus infection status, the study brought together high-throughput TCR immunosequencing, statistical association of individual TCRs with disease status, and machine learning. To study patterns of TCR occurrence, a later analysis re-analyzed previously published TCR beta repertoires from 550 to 800 donors and added high-resolution HLA genotyping. Rather than using new phenotypic data, the later analysis identified candidate immune exposures from TCR beta sequences and from how often those sequences occurred across donors. In an earlier analysis of roughly 580 of the donors, high-throughput TCR beta sequencing was used to judge whether each TCR beta V gene segment behaved as functional or pseudogenic. Donor age, sex, ethnicity and CMV serostatus were collected together with the repertoire data. A later genetic analysis used genome-wide SNP genotypes for about 65% of the roughly 700 donors, treating that subset as a discovery cohort. Every repertoire in the discovery cohort had been generated on one and the same sequencing platform. HLA typing included class I and class II loci at four-digit resolution. The number of donors typed differed by locus, with roughly 629-640 for A, B, C, DRB1 and DQB1, roughly 520 for DQA1, some 570 for DPA1, and 400 to 490 for DPB1. Roughly five DR-DQ haplotypes were handled as single units for association and clustering because linkage in the cohort was strong. Among some 410 genotyped donors of the cohort, an average of roughly 240,000 unique TCR beta nucleotide sequences were sequenced per donor, roughly 18% of them non-productive.

In total, 666 healthy bone marrow donors made up the cohort. At the time of sampling, all cohort members were nominally healthy, though unrecorded immune exposures were likely present. The donor tested CMV seropositive, placing the donor among the 290 or so seropositive members of the cohort. Each donor provided a peripheral blood sample, and peripheral blood mononuclear cells were used for TCR beta sequencing. Genomic DNA extraction from the blood cell samples was performed with the Qiagen DNeasy Blood Extraction Kit. Inclusive of the bounding cysteine and phenylalanine, the CDR3 is 17 residues long. The kept DNA is CDR3 alone, 51 bases in frame from the first base. Between the V and J ends, shortened by 0 bases and 4 bases respectively, the junction contains 18 bases. Sequences SGHRS (CDR1) and YFSETQ (CDR2) are obtained from the germline V gene. General findings and caveats noted by the study authors: In a later analysis, HLA-associated TCR beta chains showed more clonal expansion and lower generation probabilities than non-associated chains that were equally common. Linkage disequilibrium might explain the correlated functional status among segregating V segments, but an unknown experimental factor could not be ruled out. Presence/absence analyses assumed roughly uniform sequencing depth across donors, an assumption that may not hold. It was suggested by the authors that the approach could potentially be generalized to other disease states and immunological phenotypes. In a later analysis, TCR association rates were found to vary across HLA loci, with the most associated TCRs seen for DRB1 alleles and the fewest for HLA-C alleles. The study listed approximately 160 TCR beta chains as associated with cytomegalovirus. A further reported finding was that TCR beta sequences accurately predicted the HLA-A and HLA-B alleles for most subjects in the first cohort. Because the 87-base-pair reads could not distinguish some IMGT-functional V segments, including TRBV6-2 and TRBV6-3, those segments were excluded. In a later analysis, 15,000 to 20,000 TCR beta sequences were associated with specific HLA alleles at a false discovery rate of 0.05. In an earlier analysis of some 500 of the donors, most TCR beta V segments appeared in productive rearrangements about 90% or about 30% of the time, broadly matching IMGT annotations. In a later genetic analysis, a missense DCLRE1C variant was associated with V-gene and J-gene trimming of TCR beta chains, and the association was replicated in an independent cohort. The cohort was sequenced for TCR beta chains only, and without alpha or paired-chain data the features that could be detected were limited. The classifier was reported to diagnose cytomegalovirus status with high specificity and sensitivity in both the original cohort and the validation cohort. A cluster of highly shared sequence variants was judged likely to be a technical artifact of the sequencing pipeline. Strong co-occurrence of HLA alleles, especially DR and DQ, made assigning TCR associations to individual alleles difficult. In a later analysis, most CMV-associated TCR beta chains were found to appear HLA-restricted, with HLA associations seemingly driven largely by CMV exposure. In vitro tests confirmed that a few of the cytomegalovirus-associated TCR beta chains recognize cytomegalovirus antigens. Because HLA typing was missing for some donors at each locus, association tests included only the typed subset. Seventeen rarely observed V segments, including chromosome 9 orphons, were excluded from the earlier analysis of a few hundred of the donors because counts were too low. While some public TCRs were present in many individuals, most TCR sequences turned up only very rarely across donors. The only immune exposure information available for the cohort was CMV serostatus. Compared with the approximately 710-donor mean, donors in an Asian-associated ancestry cluster had fewer N-insertions in productive TCRs, according to a later genetic analysis. A later analysis reported that several top co-occurrence clusters appeared linked to parvovirus B19, influenza, CMV and Epstein-Barr virus.

Libraries came from the immunoSEQ multiplex PCR assay. A mixture of 60 forward primers for TCR Vbeta segments and 13 reverse primers for TCR Jbeta segments was used in the multiplex PCR. The CDR3 region of rearranged TCR beta genes was amplified from genomic DNA with a multiplex PCR assay. Amplified TCR beta libraries were sequenced as 87-base-pair reads on the Illumina HiSeq System. The authors processed their data as follows. A later analysis tallied roughly 80 million unique TCR beta chains across the 666 repertoires, and about 12 million of those chains were shared by two or more donors. Raw reads were error-corrected and collapsed into unique sequences by a nearest-neighbor algorithm in which closely related sequences were merged to remove PCR and sequencing errors. Alignment of CDR3 sequences to IMGT reference sequences was used to assign V, D and J gene segments. Each retained sequence needed at least a six-nucleotide match to both a V gene segment and a J gene segment. Rearrangements were called productive when the CDR3 lacked stop codons and stayed in frame with V and J; all others were non-productive. Following IMGT convention, CDR3 was defined as the stretch from the second conserved V-encoded cysteine to the conserved J-encoded phenylalanine. In an earlier analysis of more than 550 of the donors, sequences lacking an unambiguous match to a single V gene segment were excluded. In an earlier analysis of 587 of the donors, a V segment was called functional when productive rearrangements were above 56.7%, and segregating when the standard deviation between donors exceeded 5%. To diagnose cytomegalovirus status from the catalog of TCR beta chain sequences, a statistical classification framework was built. In a later analysis, V and J genes were assigned by comparing TCR nucleotide sequences against IMGT/GENE-DB human TR gene sequences. A later analysis assigned CDR3 sequences and most-parsimonious VDJ recombination scenarios with the TCRdist pipeline. In a later analysis, each TCR beta chain was defined by its CDR3 amino acid sequence together with its V-gene family, and reads without a unique V-gene family were excluded. As a way to deal with suspected cross-contamination and a sequencing artifact, a later analysis dropped under 600 nucleotide sequences that were highly shared and had low generation probability. In a later analysis, a clonal expansion index for each public chain was calculated from normalized within-repertoire ranks of inferred template counts. Generation probabilities in a later analysis came from a VDJ recombination model fitted to out-of-frame rearrangements, and those results were checked against IGoR. In a later analysis, TCR-TCR, TCR-HLA and TCR-CMV co-occurrence was scored with hypergeometric tests, and a repertoire-size bias correction was applied to TCR pairs. False discovery rates were estimated in a later analysis by permuting HLA or CMV assignments 20 times. A later analysis grouped co-occurring TCRs with DBSCAN, adding TCRdist sequence similarity when clustering within HLA-allele-positive subsets. For co-occurrence clustering, repertoires with fewer than 30,000 or more than 120,000 public chains were excluded, along with about five repertoires with anomalous nucleotide sharing. Held by TCRdb, this immuneACCESS table contains in-frame sequences only and omits some clones. Under half of the omission traces to an unresolved V gene where checked; the cause of the rest is unknown. D and trimming come from the DNA, and the V and J calls and clone size come from that table. This sample comprises about 240,000 clones, around 81% of them detected only once. The ten largest clones capture about 8% of the sample.

Points on this clone: Its specific antigen is unknown. It has no much larger one-base neighbor in the sample; base qualities were not kept.

This TCR derives from a woman aged 60-75 years in good health and CMV-seropositive. Sequencing was carried out using PBMCs. The rearranged segments are TRBV5-1 and TRBJ2-3; perhaps TRBD1 is the D gene, with 5 bases matching. The CDR3 region has the sequence CASSLEYPRASSDTQYF. The DNA sequence reads TGCGCCAGCAGCTTGGAATACCCCAGGGCCTCCTCAGATACGCAGTATTTT.